This is a list of T cell receptor beta chains from one sample in a study of blood T cell repertoires in COVID-19. Produced via immunoSEQ multiplex PCR; TCRdb's table is partial and in-frame only. The sample holds about 30,000 clones; approximately 67% are singletons and the top ten take less than 20%. Sequenced: peripheral blood. The receptors come from a human donor in a cohort sampled during active COVID-19. Each CDR3 is given with its conserved first and last residue.

j_call v_call cdr3_aa
TRBJ1-5 TRBV6-5 CASSPGVNQPQHF
TRBJ1-1 TRBV19 CASSFIRVNTEAFF
TRBJ1-1 TRBV27 CASRLQGRGNTEAFF
TRBJ2-7 TRBV27 CASSLVQGTPYEQYF
TRBJ1-6 TRBV9 CASSVGPDADSPLHF
TRBJ1-2 TRBV12-3/TRBV12-4 CASSRDRGNGYTF
TRBJ2-1 TRBV5-6 CASSLDQGGYNEQFF
TRBJ1-5 TRBV6-5 CASRLTYLGNQPQHF
TRBJ1-1 TRBV14 CASSPGGAEAFF
TRBJ2-2 TRBV27 CASNRLGRPPGELFF